One T cell receptor (beta chain) is described in this entry. No antigen is known for it. PCR was performed using 60 Vbeta and 13 Jbeta primers. Assay: immunoSEQ multiplex PCR; the TCRdb copy retains only in-frame clones and omits some. The sample carries roughly 170,000 clones, approximately 80% recorded once. This sample was included in a study of cytomegalovirus exposure and HLA in healthy donors. Study background: Counted in an early data release were about 85 million unique TCRs from HLA-typed donors.

General observations from the study: Several of the most significant clusters appeared, in a later analysis, to be linked to common viral pathogens. According to an earlier analysis, most TCR beta V segments yielded productive rearrangements about 90% or about 30% of the time. The study labeled under 200 TCR beta chains cytomegalovirus-associated.

V shed 1 base, J shed 8 bases, and the junction held 14 bases outside the gene matches. The germline V gene encodes CDR1 GTSNPN and CDR2 SVGIG (reference sequence). This CDR3 region has 16 residues. This chain uses TRBV30 with TRBJ2-1; TRBD1 matches 7 bases. Sequenced sample: PBMCs. This TCR was sampled from a girl aged 2 to 9 in good health and CMV-seropositive. The CDR3 reads CAWSAPGTAALYEQFF. The CDR3 DNA follows: TGTGCCTGGAGTGCCCCCGGGACAGCTGCGTTATATGAGCAGTTCTTC.